What follows describes a single T cell receptor (beta chain). The specificity of this receptor is unknown. The record has no base qualities; no much larger clone is one base away. The data were obtained in a study of cytomegalovirus exposure and HLA in healthy donors (dated by TCRdb to 2017 to 2019). About the full investigation: The 700 or so repertoires of the first cohort and the 120 validation repertoires were produced on the same platform, according to a later analysis. The study aimed to test whether signatures of past pathogen exposure could be identified by cataloging public T cell receptors. In addition to the first cohort of about 650 subjects, a separate validation cohort of 120 different subjects was used. To predict cytomegalovirus infection status, the study brought together high-throughput TCR immunosequencing, statistical association of individual TCRs with disease status, and machine learning. On the study overall, not on this receptor specifically: In vitro tests confirmed that three of the cytomegalovirus-associated TCR beta chains recognize cytomegalovirus antigens. The authors suggested that the approach could potentially be generalized to other disease states and immunological phenotypes. Most TCR sequences were observed very rarely across donors, whereas some public TCRs were present in many individuals. Subsequent analysis determined that TCRs grouped into clusters in the first cohort also showed a tendency toward co-occurrence across the approximately 110 validation repertoires, and 94% of cluster scores exceeded 0. In both the original and validation cohorts, the classifier was reported to diagnose cytomegalovirus status with high specificity and sensitivity. In the study, about 150 TCR beta chains were listed as associated with cytomegalovirus. A later analysis lacked HLA typing for the validation cohort, so it scored co-occurrence in that cohort across all 110 or so repertoires.

The germline V end is reduced by 3 bases and the J end by 2 bases; junction bases left unmatched: 9. Sequences SEHNR (CDR1) and FQNEAQ (CDR2) are obtained from the germline V gene (reference sequence). The CDR3, cysteine through phenylalanine, is 18 amino acids long. CDR3 DNA is the only sequence kept; it has 54 bases, read in frame from the first base. Libraries were built with the immunoSEQ multiplex PCR assay. Concerning the study's data processing: A statistical classification framework was built for diagnosing cytomegalovirus status from the catalog of TCR beta chain sequences. The table was pulled from immuneACCESS by TCRdb, which kept in-frame rearrangements only. Such tables lose some clones; where checked, under half of the loss comes from unresolved V genes, and the rest has no known cause. V and J calls and clone size follow that table, whereas D and trimming were derived from the DNA. A total of some 310,000 clones appear in this sample, 70% to 90% of them only once. The top ten clones comprise roughly 0.88% of the sample.

The donors belonged to the validation cohort of approximately 130 subjects, which was separate from the approximately 700-subject first cohort. The TCR originated in a man in his thirties or forties in good health and CMV-seronegative. The chain uses TRBV7-9 and TRBJ2-2; TRBD1 aligns with 10 central bases. The sample was PBMCs. The CDR3 has the sequence CASSLTYRDRGNTGELFF. The DNA sequence is given as TGTGCCAGCAGCTTGACTTACCGGGACAGGGGAAACACCGGGGAGCTGTTTTTT.